This T cell receptor (beta chain) was captured by sequencing in a study of blood T cell repertoires in COVID-19. Study summary: There were acute and convalescent COVID-19 samples, and they came from the United States, Italy and Spain. From T cells, B-cell-depleted T cells, or PBMCs came the material, which was cDNA or gDNA.

Germline values: CDR1 LGHNA, CDR2 YSLEER. V shed 4 bases and J 11 bases; nucleotides not matched to a gene: 13. The CDR3 runs to 15 residues. The authors' processing: By means of reference gene primer amplification, nucleated cell counts were estimated. The data were produced by immunoSEQ multiplex PCR, yet TCRdb's version contains in-frame clones alone and is incomplete. For V, J and clone size, that table is used; D and trimming come from the DNA. Here the sample spans roughly 200,000 clones, around 80% being singletons. What was sequenced was peripheral blood. The rearrangement joins TRBV4-3 to TRBJ1-4; TRBD1 matches at 7 bases. This TCR came from a woman older than 75 with active or convalescent COVID-19. CDR3 nucleotides: TGCGCCAGCAGCCCTACTTGGGACAGCCAGGGGAAACTGTTTTTT. It encodes CASSPTWDSQGKLFF.